The present T cell receptor (beta chain) was sequenced within a study of radiation and T cells in renal cell carcinoma. Here immunoSEQ multiplex PCR was the method, and the copy in TCRdb shows in-frame clones only, minus some. The table has 150,000 to 160,000 clones, about 91% seen once. Details on this clone: Antigen specificity is unknown.

Study observations and caveats: Pretreatment tumor biopsies were lacking, so baseline clonotypes are unknown.

Time point of the sample: blood 2 weeks post-SBRT. Treatment meaning: 15 Gy SBRT to primary tumor, nephrectomy 4 weeks later. The germline gives CDR1 KGHSY, CDR2 FQNENV. Trimming shortened V by 0 bases and J by 4 bases, and 9 bases separated the two germline ends. The length of the CDR3 is 14 residues. The source material was blood, sampled from a patient whose treatment included radiotherapy and nephrectomy. The origin of this receptor is a woman aged 45-60 years with renal cell carcinoma. The chain combines TRBV16 with TRBJ1-1; maybe TRBD1 (6 bases). CDR3 nucleotide sequence: TGTGCCAGCAGCCAATCCTCGGGGGCCACTGAAGCTTTCTTT. Residues: CASSQSSGATEAFF.